The 27 T cell receptor beta chains below were found in one sample sequenced in a study of beta chain features in type 1 diabetes. Their recognized antigens are unknown. Study-level findings and limits: Significant though moderate, a shortening of TCRB CDR3s appeared in all four CD4+ subsets of Type 1 diabetes patients.

Every bit of the isolated RNA underwent reverse transcription, so sequencing read expressed TCRB transcripts. The method was immunoSEQ multiplex PCR; TCRdb's version includes in-frame clones alone and lacks a portion of them. The sample consists of 310,000 or so clones, approximately 16% of them appearing once. The material sequenced was naive CD4+ T cells from blood. Source of these receptors: a man younger than 30 with type 1 diabetes.

This clone has only a few counts. The DNA for the CDR3 is TGTGCCAGCAGCCCCCGGCTAGCGGGGGACCAAGAGACCCAGTACTTC. It codes for CASSPRLAGDQETQYF. The rearrangement joins TRBV7-9 to TRBJ2-5; 10 bases agree with TRBD2. Germline values: CDR1 SEHNR, CDR2 FQNEAQ (reference sequence). This CDR3 is 16 amino acids long. The trim removed 5 bases at V and 0 bases at J, leaving 6 bases unmatched.

CDR3 sequence (DNA): TGTGCCAGCAGCCCCGATGCTGGCAGGGCCACTGAAGCTTTCTTT. Translating it yields CASSPDAGRATEAFF. The rearrangement joins TRBV11-2 to TRBJ1-1, with D possibly being TRBD1 (5 bases). From germline, CDR1 is SGHAT and CDR2 FQNNGV. This CDR3 has 15 residues. The germline V and J ends were trimmed by 5 bases and 4 bases, with 17 bases remaining between them.

V usage is TRBV25-1 and J usage is TRBJ2-6; the match to TRBD2 covers 10 bases. Per the germline V gene, CDR1 is MGHDK and CDR2 is SYGVNS. V lost 8 bases to trimming and J lost 1 base; unmatched junction nucleotides: 8. CDR3 length: 17 amino acids. CDR3 sequence reads: CASSLAGGVSGANVLTF. The CDR3 DNA is TGTGCCAGCTCCTTAGCGGGAGGAGTATCTGGGGCCAACGTCCTGACTTTC. Using reference TRBV25-1 and TRBJ2-6 for the parts outside the CDR3, the full variable domain is EADIYQTPRYLVIGTGKKITLECSQTMGHDKMYWYQQDPGMELHLIHYSYGVNSTEKGDLSSESTVSRIRTEHFPLTLESARPSHTSQYLCASSLAGGVSGANVLTFGAGSRLTVL.

This clone was recorded a few times. The V call is TRBV5-8, the J call TRBJ2-1; possible D gene TRBD1, 5 bases. V was trimmed by 0 bases and J by 4 bases, leaving 14 bases between them. Per germline, CDR1 SGHTS and CDR2 YDEGEE. The CDR3 spans 16 residues. The CDR3, as DNA: TGTGCCAGCAGCTTGGCCGAAGGACACCCTTACAATGAGCAGTTCTTC. Protein sequence: CASSLAEGHPYNEQFF.

The chain has TRBV30 and TRBJ1-6, with unresolved D. The germline CDR1 and CDR2 sequences are GTSNPN and SVGIG (reference sequence). The CDR3 consists of 12 residues. Trimming cost V 6 bases and J 7 bases, with 10 bases left between them. The CDR3 DNA reads TGTGCCTGTACAACGTCGAATTCACCCCTCCACTTT. Translating it yields CACTTSNSPLHF. The entire variable domain, with the rest obtained from reference TRBV30 and TRBJ1-6, is as follows: SQTIHQWPATLVQPVGSPLSLECTVEGTSNPNLYWYRQAAGRGLQLLFYSVGIGQISSEVPQNLSASRPQDRQFILSSKKLLLSDSGFYLCACTTSNSPLHFGNGTRLTVT.

In this sample, this clone turned up a few times. DNA of the CDR3: TGCAGTGCTCGGGTCCCCTCGGGCTACACCTTC. Translating it yields CSARVPSGYTF. V gene TRBV20-1 combines with J gene TRBJ1-2; D uncertain. Trimming took 5 bases from V and 8 from J, leaving 12 bases between them. Germline V gene lookup returns CDR1 DFQATT and CDR2 SNEGSKA (reference sequence). There are 11 residues in the CDR3.

J is TRBJ2-3 and V is TRBV7-8; D is perhaps TRBD2 (5 bases). CDR1 and CDR2 from the germline V gene are SGHVS and FQNEAQ. V dropped 5 bases and J dropped 7 bases, with 16 bases sitting between them. The CDR3 is made up of 14 amino acids. CDR3 in DNA: TGTGCCAGCAGCCCGAACTTAGGGAGACATACGCAGTATTTT. Amino acids: CASSPNLGRHTQYF.

The rearrangement uses TRBV2 and TRBJ2-7; TRBD2 matches 7 bases. There are 15 residues in the CDR3. V shed 5 bases, J shed 4 bases, and the junction held 11 bases outside the gene matches. CDR1 is SNHLY and CDR2 is FYNNEI in the germline V gene. CDR3 sequence (DNA): TGTGCCAGCAGTCTTCTGGGGAGGGCTGGTTACGAGCAGTACTTC. Protein sequence: CASSLLGRAGYEQYF.

This clone came up a few times. The chain recombines TRBV11-3 with TRBJ2-3; TRBD2 is a possible D gene (6 bases). V lost 4 bases to trimming and J lost 1 base, with 12 bases between them. The CDR3 length is 15 residues. Per the germline V gene, CDR1 is SGHNT and CDR2 is YENEEA. The CDR3 sequence: CASSSGGRGTDTQYF. The CDR3 DNA follows: TGTGCCAGCAGCTCCGGGGGACGGGGCACAGATACGCAGTATTTT.

The CDR3 DNA sequence: TGTGCCAGCAGTGCGATAGGACTAGCATCTAACAATGAGCAGTTCTTC. Translated, it gives CASSAIGLASNNEQFF. The rearrangement joins TRBV6-6 to TRBJ2-1; 8 nucleotides line up with TRBD2. The trim removed 5 bases at V and 5 bases at J, leaving 11 bases unmatched. CDR3 length equals 16 residues. Germline V CDR1 and CDR2: MNHNY, SVGAGI (reference sequence).

This clone was counted between two and nine times. CDR3 coding DNA: TGTGCCAGCATTCGGGGGACCCAAGAGACCCAGTACTTC. This gives the protein CASIRGTQETQYF. V usage is TRBV2 and J usage is TRBJ2-5; possible D gene TRBD2, 6 bases. Per the germline V gene, CDR1 is SNHLY and CDR2 is FYNNEI. The CDR3 loop spans 13 amino acids. V was clipped by 7 bases and J by 1 base, with 10 bases between them. The full variable domain, in which reference TRBV2 and TRBJ2-5 provide the parts outside the CDR3, is EPEVTQTPSHQVTQMGQEVILRCVPISNHLYFYWYRQILGQKVEFLVSFYNNEISEKSEIFDDQFSVERPDGSNFTLKIRSTKLEDSAMYFCASIRGTQETQYFGPGTRLLVL.

This sequence joins TRBV6-1 and TRBJ2-3; 11 bases line up with TRBD2. After removal of 5 bases from V and 4 bases from J, the junction contained 5 bases not matched to a gene. The CDR3 covers 15 residues. Germline lookup yields CDR1 MNHNS and CDR2 SASEGT. CDR3 DNA sequence: TGTGCCAGCAGTATACTAGCGGGGGCACCAGATACGCAGTATTTT. It specifies CASSILAGAPDTQYF.

This clone turned up a few times. The chain employs TRBV5-1 and TRBJ2-4, with TRBD1 matching 9 bases. From germline, CDR1 is SGHRS and CDR2 YFSETQ. The trim removed 3 bases at V and 14 bases at J, leaving 6 bases unmatched. The CDR3 is 12 amino acids. The CDR3 DNA follows: TGCGCCAGCAGCTGGGACAGGGCCTTTAAGTACTTC. This encodes CASSWDRAFKYF.

The J gene is TRBJ2-1, the V gene TRBV29-1, with 13 bases lining up with TRBD2. The CDR3 is made up of 15 amino acids. CDR1 and CDR2 from the germline V gene are SQVTM and ANQGSEA. V lost 3 bases and J lost 9; bases outside the gene matches: 8. The CDR3 is CSVETRGLAGTEQFF. The CDR3 bases are TGCAGCGTTGAGACCCGGGGACTAGCGGGAACTGAGCAGTTCTTC.

The chain recombines TRBV5-6 with TRBJ2-2, with D possibly TRBD2 on 5 matching bases. CDR3 length: 15 residues. Trimming stripped 1 base from V and 3 bases from J, with 10 bases between. Germline V lookup: CDR1 SGHDT, CDR2 YYEEEE. As DNA, the CDR3 is TGTGCCAGCAGCTTGACAGCCGGGGACACCGGGGAGCTGTTTTTT. Protein product: CASSLTAGDTGELFF.

The rearrangement links TRBV18 to TRBJ2-5; D is undetermined. The CDR3 is made up of 14 amino acids. V shed 2 bases and J shed 2 bases, with 9 bases lying between them. Germline CDR1 is KGHSH and CDR2 is LQKENI. CDR3 in amino acids: CASSPRSVQETQYF. The CDR3 DNA is TGTGCCAGCTCACCAAGAAGCGTTCAAGAGACCCAGTACTTC.

CDR3 bases: TGTGCCAGCAGCGTAGGAGGGACACAAGGAAACACCATATATTTT. Translation gives CASSVGGTQGNTIYF. This chain joins TRBV9 and TRBJ1-3, with D possibly matching TRBD1 (6 bases). Germline CDR1 SGDLS, CDR2 YYNGEE. Trimming pared 0 bases from V and 4 bases from J, leaving 11 bases between. CDR3 length equals 15 residues.

The sample holds a few counts of this clone. The V gene is TRBV9, the J gene TRBJ2-3, with 11 nucleotides matching TRBD2. CDR3 size: 17 residues. Germline loops: CDR1 SGDLS, CDR2 YYNGEE. J was trimmed by 5 bases and V by 2 bases; bases with no gene match: 10. The CDR3 loop is CASSVSPTSGRGDTQYF. The CDR3 DNA follows: TGTGCCAGCAGCGTTTCCCCCACTAGCGGGAGAGGAGATACGCAGTATTTT.

V usage is TRBV29-1 and J usage is TRBJ2-1; D remains unclear. CDR3 length equals 14 residues. Trimming removed 2 bases at V and 0 bases at J, with 8 bases between. Germline V gives CDR1 SQVTM, CDR2 ANQGSEA. The CDR3 here is CSVETLTSYNEQFF. The CDR3 region has the DNA TGCAGCGTTGAAACATTAACCTCCTACAATGAGCAGTTCTTC.

This clone has at least ten counts. The V call is TRBV28, the J call TRBJ2-5, with no clear D. CDR3 length equals 12 residues. Between the trimmed V and J ends, which lost 5 bases and 7 bases, there was a span of 11 bases. Looked up from germline, CDR1 is MDHEN and CDR2 is SYDVKM. Written as DNA, the CDR3 is TGTGCCAGCAGTCGACTCTCGGGGACCCAGTACTTC. Protein: CASSRLSGTQYF.

The V call is TRBV7-9, the J call TRBJ2-1, with 7 bases matching TRBD2. Germline V gene lookup returns CDR1 SEHNR and CDR2 FQNEAQ (reference sequence). The CDR3 has 16 amino acids. Trimming at V came to 5 bases and at J to 2 bases, leaving 9 bases not matched to a gene. The DNA for the CDR3 is TGTGCCAGCAGCCCCACAAGCGGGATGACCTACAATGAGCAGTTCTTC. As protein: CASSPTSGMTYNEQFF.

This clone was counted between two and nine times. CDR3 sequence: CAIGEGLGETQYF. The CDR3 region has the DNA TGTGCCATCGGGGAGGGGCTGGGGGAGACCCAGTACTTC. The V call is TRBV10-3, the J call TRBJ2-5, with 7 bases fitting TRBD2. After removal of 8 bases from V and 5 bases from J, the junction contained 8 bases not matched to a gene. The CDR3 runs 13 residues. Looked up from germline, CDR1 is ENHRY and CDR2 is SYGVKD.

J is TRBJ1-1 and V is TRBV30, with D tentatively TRBD1 (5 bases). Looked up from germline, CDR1 is GTSNPN and CDR2 is SVGIG (reference sequence). The CDR3 is made up of 12 amino acids. V dropped 8 bases and J dropped 3 bases, with 13 bases sitting between them. The CDR3: CAGGRAHTEAFF. The DNA for the CDR3 is TGTGCCGGGGGGAGGGCCCACACTGAAGCTTTCTTT.

The rearrangement links TRBV6-5 to TRBJ1-5; tentatively, D is TRBD1 (6 bases). Germline lookup yields CDR1 MNHEY and CDR2 SVGAGI. Trimming cost V 6 bases and J 8 bases, with 14 bases left between them. The CDR3 runs 13 residues. The CDR3 DNA sequence: TGTGCCAGCAGGAACAGGGCATTGGAGCCCCAGCATTTT. Encoded protein: CASRNRALEPQHF.

This chain joins TRBV7-9 and TRBJ2-1, with TRBD2 matching 7 bases. V shed 5 bases, J shed 0 bases, and the junction held 7 bases outside the gene matches. Germline CDR1 and CDR2: SEHNR and FQNEAQ (reference sequence). The CDR3 has 16 residues. The CDR3: CASSLSAGSSYNEQFF. The CDR3 nucleotides are TGTGCCAGCAGCCTCTCAGCGGGGAGCTCCTACAATGAGCAGTTCTTC.

The chain employs TRBV5-4 and TRBJ1-4, with D unresolved. V gave up 0 bases and J gave up 5 bases, with 5 bases separating them. Germline CDR1 SGHNT, CDR2 YYREEE (reference sequence). This CDR3 is built from 13 residues. The CDR3 is CASSLAGNEKLFF. CDR3 DNA sequence: TGTGCCAGCAGCTTGGCCGGGAATGAAAAACTGTTTTTT. Full variable domain (missing parts from reference TRBV5-4 and TRBJ1-4): ETGVTQSPTHLIKTRGQQVTLRCSSQSGHNTVSWYQQALGQGPQFIFQYYREEENGRGNFPPRFSGLQFPNYSSELNVNALELDDSALYLCASSLAGNEKLFFGSGTQLSVL.

This clone has more than one count but fewer than ten. The rearrangement joins TRBV5-1 to TRBJ2-3; maybe TRBD2 (5 bases). CDR1 and CDR2 from the germline V gene are SGHRS and YFSETQ. V lost 5 bases and J 4 bases, leaving 14 bases between the germline ends. There are 14 residues in the CDR3. The DNA of the CDR3 is TGCGCCAGCAGTCCGCGGGTCGGGGCAGATACGCAGTATTTT. It translates to CASSPRVGADTQYF.